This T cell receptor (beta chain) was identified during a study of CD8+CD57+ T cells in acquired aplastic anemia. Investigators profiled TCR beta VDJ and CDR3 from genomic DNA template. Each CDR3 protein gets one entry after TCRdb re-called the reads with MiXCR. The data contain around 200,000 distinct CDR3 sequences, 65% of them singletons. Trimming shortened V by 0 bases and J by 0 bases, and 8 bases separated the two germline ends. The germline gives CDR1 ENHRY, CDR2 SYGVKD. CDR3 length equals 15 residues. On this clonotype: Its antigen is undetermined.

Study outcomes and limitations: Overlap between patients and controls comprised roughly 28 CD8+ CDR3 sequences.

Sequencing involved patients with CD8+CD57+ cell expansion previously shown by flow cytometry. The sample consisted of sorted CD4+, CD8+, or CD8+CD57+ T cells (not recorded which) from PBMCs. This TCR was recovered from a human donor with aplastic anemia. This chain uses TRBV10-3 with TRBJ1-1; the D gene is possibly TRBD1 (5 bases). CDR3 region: CAISESTDMNTEAFF. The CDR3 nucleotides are TGTGCCATCAGTGAGTCGACAGATATGAACACTGAAGCTTTCTTT.